One and the same sample provided the 20 T cell receptor beta chains below, sequenced in a study of shared clonotypes between healthy human individuals. Assay used: immunoSEQ multiplex PCR; TCRdb lists only in-frame clones, some missing. Seen here are 300,000 to 400,000 clones, about nine tenths observed once, and the top ten hold about a sixth. The sequenced material came from memory CD8+ T cells sorted from blood. Subset defined: CD45RO+ cells pooled with CCR7-negative TemRA cells. The receptors originated from a man younger than 35 in good health.

The chain employs TRBV27 and TRBJ2-5, with TRBD1 identical over 7 bases. Looked up from germline, CDR1 is MNHEY and CDR2 is SMNVEV (reference sequence). V lost 2 bases, J lost 5 bases, and 2 bases stayed unmatched. There are 13 residues in the CDR3. The CDR3 spells CASSLEGGETQYF. CDR3 coding DNA: TGTGCCAGCAGTTTAGAAGGGGGCGAGACCCAGTACTTC.

This rearrangement joins TRBV4-3 to TRBJ1-1; a weak D match, TRBD1 (6 bases). The CDR3 runs 14 residues. Germline values: CDR1 LGHNA, CDR2 YSLEER. V was pared by 0 bases and J by 6 bases, with 11 bases between. The CDR3 coding sequence is TGCGCCAGCAGCCAAGAAAGGGGGTTTTCTGAAGCTTTCTTT. This translates into CASSQERGFSEAFF.

The chain is built from TRBV5-1 and TRBJ1-2; 9 bases are shared with TRBD1. Germline loops: CDR1 SGHRS, CDR2 YFSETQ. The CDR3 is 14 residues long. V trimming: 5 bases; J trimming: 4 bases; junction bases outside the gene matches: 6. The CDR3 nucleotides read TGCGCCAGCAGACTCGGGACAGGGCTCTATGGCTACACCTTC. This translates into CASRLGTGLYGYTF.

The V and J genes are TRBV2 and TRBJ2-3; weak D call: TRBD2 (5 bases). Trimming pared 1 base from V and 0 bases from J, leaving 11 bases between. The CDR3 sequence is 16 residues long. Germline CDR1 is SNHLY and CDR2 is FYNNEI. The CDR3, as DNA: TGTGCCAGCAGTGAAGGGCAGACTACTAGCACAGATACGCAGTATTTT. Amino acid sequence: CASSEGQTTSTDTQYF.

J is TRBJ2-7 and V is TRBV2, with 7 bases aligning to TRBD2. With V trimmed by 6 bases and J by 4 bases, 15 bases remained unmatched. CDR3 size: 16 residues. Germline-derived CDR1 and CDR2 are SNHLY and FYNNEI. The CDR3 loop reads CASRPMASSGGYEQYF. The CDR3 coding sequence is TGTGCCAGCAGACCTATGGCTAGCTCGGGGGGATACGAGCAGTACTTC.

CDR3 coding DNA: TGTGCCAGCAGTTACCCGGACTTGTTTGGAGCTTTCTTT. Encoded protein: CASSYPDLFGAFF. The chain uses TRBV6-6 and TRBJ1-1; D is unclear. There are 13 residues in the CDR3. From germline, CDR1 is MNHNY and CDR2 SVGAGI (reference sequence). The V end lost 2 bases, the J end lost 10 bases, and 14 bases lay between the germline ends.

Worth noting for this clone: It is likely a read error: a sequence one base away is far more abundant. This same CDR3 is encoded by further DNA sequences in the sample. The J gene is TRBJ1-1, the V gene TRBV5-1; TRBD1 matches 7 bases. J gave up 1 base and V 0 bases, and 9 bases lay outside the gene matches. CDR3 length: 17 amino acids. Germline CDR1 and CDR2: SGHRS and YFSETQ. The CDR3, as DNA: TGCGCCAGCAGCTTGGGGCAGGGGGAGGGAGGGAACACTGAAGCTTTCTTT. Its translation: CASSLGQGEGGNTEAFF. Combining the CDR3 with reference TRBV5-1 and TRBJ1-1 gives the whole variable domain KAGVTQTPRYLIKTRGQQVTLSCSPISGHRSVSWYQQTPGQGLQFLFEYFSETQRNKGNFPGRFSGRQFSNSRSEMNVSTLELGDSALYLCASSLGQGEGGNTEAFFGQGTRLTVV.

J is TRBJ1-2 and V is TRBV11-2, with D hard to call. V shed 5 bases and J shed 3 bases, with 25 bases lying between them. Germline CDR1 SGHAT, CDR2 FQNNGV. The CDR3 spans 18 residues. CDR3 sequence: CASSPIKTPTSGYYGYTF. The CDR3 DNA reads as TGTGCCAGCAGCCCCATCAAGACACCCACGTCGGGATACTATGGCTACACCTTC.

Concerning this clone: The sample contains more than one DNA sequence encoding this CDR3. This chain uses TRBV7-2 with TRBJ2-7; D uncertain. This CDR3 spans 13 amino acids. The V and J ends lost 1 base and 3 bases respectively, with 7 bases between them. In germline, CDR1 is SGHTA, CDR2 FQGNSA. The CDR3, as DNA: TGTGCCAGCAGCTTAGGGGTCAGCTACGAGCAGTACTTC. Translated: CASSLGVSYEQYF. Drawing the rest from reference TRBV7-2 and TRBJ2-7, the complete variable domain is GAGVSQSPSNKVTEKGKDVELRCDPISGHTALYWYRQSLGQGLEFLIYFQGNSAPDKSGLPSDRFSAERTGGSVSTLTIQRTQQEDSAVYLCASSLGVSYEQYFGPGTRLTVT.

This chain links TRBV23-1 with TRBJ1-3, with 9 bases that match TRBD1. TRBV23-1 is noted as an ORF with a role that remains uncertain. V was clipped by 4 bases and J by 2 bases; unmatched bases: 6. This CDR3 is 16 amino acids long. CDR3 amino acids: CASSLRTGEAGNTIYF. CDR3 nucleotide sequence: TGCGCCAGCAGTCTACGGACAGGGGAAGCTGGAAACACCATATATTTT.

The genes are TRBV7-9 and TRBJ2-5; D is perhaps TRBD2 (6 bases). Per the germline V gene, CDR1 is SEHNR and CDR2 is FQNEAQ (reference sequence). Trimming removed 0 bases from V and 3 bases from J, with 11 bases in between. The CDR3 consists of 15 residues. This CDR3 reads CASSLAGGLEETQYF. The CDR3 coding sequence is TGTGCCAGCAGCTTAGCGGGGGGTTTGGAAGAGACCCAGTACTTC.

This chain links TRBV10-2 with TRBJ2-7, with 13 bases matching TRBD2. J gave up 0 bases and V 5 bases, and 1 base lay outside the gene matches. Germline values: CDR1 WSHSY, CDR2 SAAADI. The length of the CDR3 is 15 residues. The CDR3 here is CASSWTSGSSYEQYF. DNA for the CDR3: TGCGCCAGCAGTTGGACTAGCGGGAGCTCCTACGAGCAGTACTTC.

This CDR3 is CASSPSGRAHYEQYF. The DNA for the CDR3 is TGTGCCAGCAGCCCTAGCGGGAGGGCACACTACGAGCAGTACTTC. The rearrangement links TRBV6-5 to TRBJ2-7; 12 positions agree with TRBD2. Trimming removed 6 bases from V and 3 bases from J; junction bases left unmatched: 6. Per the germline V gene, CDR1 is MNHEY and CDR2 is SVGAGI. The CDR3 has 15 residues.

The chain joins TRBV29-1 to TRBJ1-5; TRBD1 matches at 8 bases. This CDR3 has 15 amino acids. Germline assignment: CDR1 SQVTM and CDR2 ANQGSEA. V shed 7 bases, J shed 0 bases, and the junction held 8 bases outside the gene matches. CDR3 sequence: CSALDRADSNQPQHF. CDR3 nucleotide sequence: TGCAGCGCCCTGGACAGGGCGGATAGCAATCAGCCCCAGCATTTT.

The chain recombines TRBV18 with TRBJ2-3; 7 bases map to TRBD1. With 1 base clipped from V and 4 bases from J, the junction kept 8 bases outside the gene matches. The CDR3 extends over 16 amino acids. The V gene's germline CDR1 is KGHSH and CDR2 LQKENI. CDR3 protein: CASSPLGQRVPDTQYF. CDR3 DNA: TGTGCCAGCTCACCACTGGGACAGAGAGTCCCAGATACGCAGTATTTT.

The genes are TRBV30 and TRBJ1-5, with 8 bases that match TRBD1. Germline V lookup: CDR1 GTSNPN, CDR2 SVGIG (reference sequence). After removal of 7 bases from V and 7 bases from J, the junction contained 15 bases not matched to a gene. The CDR3 contains 15 residues. Written as DNA, the CDR3 is TGTGCCTTGGATACTTCGACAGGGGTTAGGCAGCCCCAGCATTTT. It is translated as CALDTSTGVRQPQHF.

The chain is built from TRBV30 and TRBJ2-4; D not certain. Germline assignment: CDR1 GTSNPN and CDR2 SVGIG (reference sequence). With 0 bases removed from V and 9 bases from J, the gap between germline ends came to 6 bases. The CDR3 consists of 11 residues. The CDR3 region is CAWSVGPIQYF. The DNA for the CDR3 is TGTGCCTGGAGTGTAGGCCCCATTCAGTACTTC. The full variable domain, with the rest looked up from reference TRBV30 and TRBJ2-4, is SQTIHQWPATLVQPVGSPLSLECTVEGTSNPNLYWYRQAAGRGLQLLFYSVGIGQISSEVPQNLSASRPQDRQFILSSKKLLLSDSGFYLCAWSVGPIQYFGAGTRLSVL.

This clone has only a few counts. The rearrangement joins TRBV13 to TRBJ2-2; TRBD1 is a possible D gene (5 bases). Looked up from germline, CDR1 is PRHDT and CDR2 is FYEKMQ (reference sequence). CDR3 length: 14 residues. V lost 3 bases and J lost 1, with 6 bases in between. Here the CDR3 reads CASSLQGNTGELFF. CDR3 nucleotides: TGTGCCAGCAGCTTGCAGGGGAACACCGGGGAGCTGTTTTTT.

In DNA, the CDR3 is TGTGCCAGTAGTATCTTCGGGACAGGAAGCTACGAGCAGTACTTC. It yields the protein CASSIFGTGSYEQYF. This rearrangement joins TRBV19 to TRBJ2-7; TRBD1 aligns across 8 bases. Germline CDR1 LNHDA, CDR2 SQIVND (reference sequence). V lost 3 bases to trimming and J lost 3 bases; unmatched junction nucleotides: 7. The CDR3 has 15 residues.

Here the CDR3 reads CASSEDRGDYEQYF. The CDR3 region has the DNA TGTGCCAGCAGTGAGGACAGGGGGGACTACGAGCAGTACTTC. The V and J genes are TRBV2 and TRBJ2-7; 10 bases line up with TRBD1. CDR1 and CDR2 from the germline V gene are SNHLY and FYNNEI. The trim removed 3 bases at V and 3 bases at J, leaving 2 bases unmatched. This CDR3 has 14 amino acids. The full variable domain, its missing parts supplied by reference TRBV2 and TRBJ2-7, is EPEVTQTPSHQVTQMGQEVILRCVPISNHLYFYWYRQILGQKVEFLVSFYNNEISEKSEIFDDQFSVERPDGSNFTLKIRSTKLEDSAMYFCASSEDRGDYEQYFGPGTRLTVT.